This T cell receptor (beta chain) is drawn from a study of blood T cell repertoires in COVID-19. This CDR3 region has 14 residues. The V and J ends lost 5 bases and 4 bases, in that order; junction bases with no gene match: 2. CDR1 and CDR2 from the germline V gene are MNHEY and SVGEGT. As processed by the authors: Reference gene primer amplification in the assay estimated nucleated cell counts. Libraries were prepared by immunoSEQ multiplex PCR; TCRdb keeps only in-frame clonotypes and omits some of them. V, J and clone size derive from that table, while D and trimming were established from the DNA sequence. Among around 32,000 clones listed, over 90% were seen once.

This clonotype originated in a male donor with active COVID-19. Specimen: peripheral blood. The J gene is TRBJ2-6, the V gene TRBV6-2 or TRBV6-3, with TRBD2 identical over 7 bases. The CDR3 reads CASSNSGGANVLTF. CDR3 nucleotide sequence: TGTGCCAGCAGTAATAGCGGGGGGGCCAACGTCCTGACTTTC.